The 29 T cell receptor beta chains listed next were all sequenced from one sample in a study of beta chain features in type 1 diabetes. The isolated RNA, all of it, was reverse transcribed, so expressed TCRB transcripts were what got sequenced. TCRdb keeps only in-frame clones here, not all; method: immunoSEQ multiplex PCR. The table records 300,000 or so clones, roughly 9% of them present only once. Their specific antigens are unknown. Overall study results and limits: TCRB CDR3 length was moderately but significantly reduced in all four CD4+ subsets of Type 1 diabetes patients.

Material: central memory CD4+ T cells from blood. The receptors come from a man younger than 45 with type 1 diabetes.

At least ten counts were recorded for this clone. The V and J genes are TRBV19 and TRBJ2-1; no reliable D call. The V gene lost 0 bases and the J gene lost 6 bases, with 3 bases spanning the gap. CDR3 size: 12 residues. The germline V gene has CDR1 LNHDA and CDR2 SQIVND (reference sequence). In nucleotides, the CDR3 is TGTGCCAGTAGTATAGAACGCAATGAGCAGTTCTTC. Its translation is CASSIERNEQFF.

V gene TRBV7-6 combines with J gene TRBJ2-1; unclear D gene. Trimming stripped 1 base from V and 4 bases from J, with 8 bases between. CDR3 size: 14 residues. Germline V lookup: CDR1 SGHVS, CDR2 FNYEAQ. The CDR3 loop is CASSLGHAYNEQFF. In DNA, the CDR3 is TGTGCCAGCAGCTTAGGACATGCTTACAATGAGCAGTTCTTC.

The J gene is TRBJ2-7, the V gene TRBV5-6; D remains unclear. V lost 4 bases to trimming and J lost 7 bases, with 9 bases between them. The CDR3 spans 11 residues. Germline CDR1 SGHDT, CDR2 YYEEEE. The CDR3 here is CASSRNVEQYF. Here the CDR3 DNA reads TGTGCCAGCAGCCGGAATGTGGAGCAGTACTTC.

V usage is TRBV28 and J usage is TRBJ2-7; 14 positions agree with TRBD2. The length of the CDR3 is 16 residues. Germline CDR1 is MDHEN and CDR2 is SYDVKM. V trimming: 7 bases; J trimming: 2 bases; junction bases outside the gene matches: 7. The CDR3 loop reads CASTGTSGGRTYEQYF. In nucleotides, the CDR3 is TGTGCCAGCACCGGGACTAGCGGGGGTAGGACCTACGAGCAGTACTTC.

This clone was seen a handful of times. V and J are TRBV11-2 and TRBJ2-5; D is possibly TRBD2 (6 bases). The V gene's germline CDR1 is SGHAT and CDR2 FQNNGV. Trimming took 4 bases from V and 11 from J, leaving 20 bases between them. This CDR3 is built from 14 residues. CDR3 in DNA: TGTGCCAGCAGCTCGGGACTCGTCGACAACAGGCAGTACTTC. Residues: CASSSGLVDNRQYF.

This clone was picked up one time. The chain couples TRBV6-5 to TRBJ1-5, with D unclear. The CDR3 consists of 14 residues. The germline gives CDR1 MNHEY, CDR2 SVGAGI. V dropped 6 bases and J dropped 1 base, with 10 bases sitting between them. CDR3 residues: CASSLAGSNQPQHF. CDR3 DNA sequence: TGTGCCAGCAGCTTAGCGGGGAGCAATCAGCCCCAGCATTTT.

The J gene is TRBJ2-5, the V gene TRBV5-4, with TRBD1 identical over 8 bases. After removal of 4 bases from V and 7 bases from J, the junction contained 12 bases not matched to a gene. CDR1 and CDR2 (germline): SGHNT, YYREEE (reference sequence). The CDR3 consists of 15 residues. DNA of the CDR3: TGTGCCAGCAGCCAAGTAATGGACAGGGTCGGGACCCAGTACTTC. Protein sequence: CASSQVMDRVGTQYF.

This clone was recorded a few times. This chain joins TRBV6-1 and TRBJ1-2; 8 positions agree with TRBD1. The CDR3 is 20 amino acids. Trimming took 5 bases from V and 0 from J; bases not matched to a gene: 20. The V gene's germline CDR1 is MNHNS and CDR2 SASEGT. CDR3 sequence reads: CASSKGTGIAQSRANYGYTF. Written as DNA, the CDR3 is TGTGCCAGCAGTAAAGGGACAGGCATAGCCCAAAGTCGTGCTAACTATGGCTACACCTTC.

This chain links TRBV10-1 with TRBJ2-7; D is unclear. V was shortened by 4 bases and J by 6 bases, with 13 bases between the two germline ends. This CDR3 has 13 amino acids. Germline assignment: CDR1 WNHNN and CDR2 SYGVQD (reference sequence). CDR3: CASSASPSGEQYF. CDR3 bases: TGCGCCAGCAGTGCTTCGCCCTCGGGCGAGCAGTACTTC.

This clone was detected only a few times. The chain combines TRBV14 with TRBJ2-6; 7 bases align to TRBD1. The CDR3 consists of 18 residues. V shed 4 bases and J 0 bases; nucleotides not matched to a gene: 9. Germline CDR1 is SGHDN and CDR2 is FVKESK. CDR3 sequence reads: CASSPPRGRISGANVLTF. CDR3 in DNA: TGTGCCAGCAGCCCACCGAGGGGGCGGATCTCTGGGGCCAACGTCCTGACTTTC.

This sequence joins TRBV7-6 and TRBJ2-1; maybe TRBD2 (6 bases). This CDR3 has 15 residues. Germline CDR1 is SGHVS and CDR2 is FNYEAQ. V was clipped by 8 bases and J by 10 bases, with 24 bases between them. CDR3: CASGGRGGPIVEQFF. CDR3 nucleotide sequence: TGTGCCAGCGGGGGTAGGGGAGGACCCATTGTCGAGCAGTTCTTC.

This clone was seen only a few times. The chain couples TRBV19 to TRBJ2-1; D may match TRBD1 or TRBD2 (5 bases each). V was trimmed by 2 bases and J by 8 bases, leaving 10 bases between them. CDR3 size: 13 residues. Germline CDR1 and CDR2: LNHDA and SQIVND (reference sequence). CDR3 residues: CASSIRRGDEQFF. The CDR3 nucleotides are TGTGCCAGTAGTATACGAAGAGGGGATGAGCAGTTCTTC.

This clone appeared a few times. V is TRBV28 and J is TRBJ1-2; D unclear. The CDR3 is 13 residues long. The germline V gene encodes CDR1 MDHEN and CDR2 SYDVKM. Trimming shortened V by 5 bases and J by 6 bases, and 13 bases separated the two germline ends. The DNA of the CDR3 is TGTGCCAGCAGTCCCTCGGAGCGCAATGGCTACACCTTC. It yields the protein CASSPSERNGYTF.

There are a few counts of this clone. The V and J genes are TRBV28 and TRBJ2-5; TRBD1 agrees at 7 bases. V dropped 7 bases and J dropped 6; count of bases not matched to a gene: 5. CDR1 and CDR2 from the germline V gene are MDHEN and SYDVKM. The CDR3 sequence is 12 residues long. The CDR3 loop reads CASTTGTQTQYF. The CDR3 coding sequence is TGTGCCAGCACGACAGGGACGCAGACCCAGTACTTC.

J is TRBJ1-2 and V is TRBV27; no clear D gene. Deletions cut 3 bases from V and 9 bases from J, with 17 bases between. The CDR3 length is 14 residues. Germline V gives CDR1 MNHEY, CDR2 SMNVEV (reference sequence). CDR3 region: CASSLGTHPGSYTF. CDR3 in DNA: TGTGCCAGCAGTTTGGGAACCCACCCTGGAAGCTACACCTTC.

V gene TRBV5-5 combines with J gene TRBJ2-5, with 9 bases that match TRBD1. Per the germline V gene, CDR1 is SGHKS and CDR2 is YYEKEE (reference sequence). The CDR3 has 16 residues. Germline trimming cut 4 bases from V and 1 base from J; bases unmatched to any gene: 8. The DNA for the CDR3 is TGTGCCAGCAGCCCTACCGGGACAGGGTTCCAAGAGACCCAGTACTTC. Protein: CASSPTGTGFQETQYF.

This clone was seen only a few times. DNA for the CDR3: TGTGCCAGCAGCAGAGGCCGGGGCCAAGAGACCCAGTACTTC. Translated, it gives CASSRGRGQETQYF. The chain is built from TRBV7-2 and TRBJ2-5; TRBD2 might be the D (5 bases). This CDR3 is 14 amino acids long. The V end was cut by 5 bases, the J end by 1 base, with 11 bases between. Germline CDR1 reads SGHTA; CDR2 reads FQGNSA.

This clone was counted a few times. V and J are TRBV5-6 and TRBJ2-5; D is undetermined. There are 11 residues in the CDR3. CDR1 is SGHDT and CDR2 is YYEEEE in the germline V gene. Trimming pared 2 bases from V and 7 bases from J, leaving 6 bases between. The CDR3 here is CASSFGVTQYF. The CDR3, as DNA: TGTGCCAGCAGCTTCGGTGTGACCCAGTACTTC.

The table lists this clone with a few counts. The chain combines TRBV6-1 with TRBJ2-5; D gene ambiguous. The CDR3 spans 12 residues. Trimming pared 0 bases from V and 6 bases from J, leaving 5 bases between. Germline V gene data show CDR1 as MNHNS and CDR2 as SASEGT. CDR3 protein: CASSEASQTQYF. In DNA, the CDR3 is TGTGCCAGCAGTGAAGCATCACAGACCCAGTACTTC.

This clone was recorded a few times. V and J are TRBV19 and TRBJ1-6, with D unclear. V lost 5 bases to trimming and J lost 5 bases, with 10 bases between them. This CDR3 spans 14 amino acids. Germline V CDR1 and CDR2: LNHDA, SQIVND (reference sequence). The CDR3 coding sequence is TGTGCCAGTAGTCCATCAGGCCATAATTCACCCCTCCACTTT. This encodes CASSPSGHNSPLHF.

The V and J genes are TRBV5-1 and TRBJ2-7; unclear D gene. The CDR3 spans 13 residues. V lost 3 bases and J lost 3, with 10 bases in between. The germline gives CDR1 SGHRS, CDR2 YFSETQ. Here the CDR3 DNA reads TGCGCCAGCAGCTCCTTGGACGGCTACGAGCAGTACTTC. Protein product: CASSSLDGYEQYF.

The V and J genes are TRBV4-3 and TRBJ2-3; 9 positions agree with TRBD2. The CDR3 length is 14 residues. Germline V gene lookup returns CDR1 LGHNA and CDR2 YSLEER. The junction had 1 base not matched to a gene; V was cut back by 0 bases and J by 6 bases. The DNA for the CDR3 is TGCGCCAGCAGCCAAGACCTAGCGGGGGATACGCAGTATTTT. Encoded protein: CASSQDLAGDTQYF.

This clone was recorded a few times. The sample holds other DNA sequences that translate to the same CDR3. V and J are TRBV5-1 and TRBJ2-2, with D possibly matching TRBD2 (5 bases). V was clipped by 2 bases and J by 0 bases, with 8 bases between them. From germline, CDR1 is SGHRS and CDR2 YFSETQ. There are 15 residues in the CDR3. CDR3 sequence (DNA): TGCGCCAGCAGCTTAAGACTAACGAACACCGGGGAGCTGTTTTTT. Translation: CASSLRLTNTGELFF.

V usage is TRBV7-9 and J usage is TRBJ2-2; D call uncertain. The CDR3 totals 15 residues. The V and J ends lost 2 bases and 1 base respectively, with 8 bases between them. Per germline, CDR1 SEHNR and CDR2 FQNEAQ (reference sequence). As DNA, the CDR3 is TGTGCCAGCAGCTTAAACTCTATGAACACCGGGGAGCTGTTTTTT. It translates to CASSLNSMNTGELFF.

The chain employs TRBV6-6 and TRBJ1-6; D not certain. CDR3 size: 13 residues. Germline values: CDR1 MNHNY, CDR2 SVGAGI (reference sequence). V gave up 0 bases and J gave up 14 bases, with 11 bases separating them. CDR3 bases: TGTGCCAGCAGTTACTCGGCCTTATTGGCCCTCCACTTT. As protein: CASSYSALLALHF.

Comments on this clone: At the DNA level, this CDR3 is encoded by other sequences in the same sample as well. The chain is built from TRBV11-2 and TRBJ2-3, with D perhaps matching TRBD2 (5 bases). The V gene lost 0 bases and the J gene lost 3 bases, with 13 bases spanning the gap. This CDR3 has 16 amino acids. From germline, CDR1 is SGHAT and CDR2 FQNNGV. In DNA, the CDR3 is TGTGCCAGCAGCTTAGATCTCGGGGTCGGGACAGATACGCAGTATTTT. Its translation: CASSLDLGVGTDTQYF.

This clone was detected only a few times. The V and J genes are TRBV7-9 and TRBJ2-7; D might be TRBD1 (6 bases). The CDR3 contains 16 residues. Germline loops: CDR1 SEHNR, CDR2 FQNEAQ (reference sequence). The ends were cut back, 1 base at V and 5 bases at J, with 18 bases in the middle. The CDR3 sequence is CASSLGTAPPAHEQYF. The DNA for the CDR3 is TGTGCCAGCAGCTTAGGGACAGCCCCTCCTGCCCACGAGCAGTACTTC.

This clone was seen many times. The chain uses TRBV28 and TRBJ1-1; a possible D gene is TRBD1 (6 bases). The germline V gene has CDR1 MDHEN and CDR2 SYDVKM. Trimming shortened V by 5 bases and J by 3 bases, and 13 bases separated the two germline ends. This CDR3 is built from 14 residues. The CDR3 bases are TGTGCCAGCAGTCCGTCGGACAGATACACTGAAGCTTTCTTT. Translated, it gives CASSPSDRYTEAFF. Drawing the rest from reference TRBV28 and TRBJ1-1, the complete variable domain is DVKVTQSSRYLVKRTGEKVFLECVQDMDHENMFWYRQDPGLGLRLIYFSYDVKMKEKGDIPEGYSVSREKKERFSLILESASTNQTSMYLCASSPSDRYTEAFFGQGTRLTVV.

Details on this clone: Other DNA sequences of this sample code for an identical CDR3. The chain carries TRBV5-1 and TRBJ1-6; D uncertain. CDR3 size: 13 residues. Trimming removed 0 bases from V and 8 bases from J, with 6 bases in between. The germline CDR1 and CDR2 sequences are SGHRS and YFSETQ. The CDR3 is CASSLVVDSPLHF. For the CDR3, the DNA is TGCGCCAGCAGCTTGGTCGTTGATTCACCCCTCCACTTT.